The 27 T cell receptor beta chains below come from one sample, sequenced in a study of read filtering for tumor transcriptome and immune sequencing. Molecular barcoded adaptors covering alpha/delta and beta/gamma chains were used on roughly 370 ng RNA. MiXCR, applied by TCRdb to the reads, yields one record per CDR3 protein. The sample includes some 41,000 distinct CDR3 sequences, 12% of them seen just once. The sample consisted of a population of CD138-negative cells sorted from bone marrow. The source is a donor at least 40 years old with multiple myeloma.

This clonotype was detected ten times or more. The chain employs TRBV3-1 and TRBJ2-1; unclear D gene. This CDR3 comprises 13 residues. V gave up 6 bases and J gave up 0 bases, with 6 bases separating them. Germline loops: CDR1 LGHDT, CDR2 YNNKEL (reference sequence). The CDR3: CASSPGSYNEQFF. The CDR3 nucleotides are TGTGCCAGCAGTCCGGGCTCCTACAATGAGCAGTTCTTC.

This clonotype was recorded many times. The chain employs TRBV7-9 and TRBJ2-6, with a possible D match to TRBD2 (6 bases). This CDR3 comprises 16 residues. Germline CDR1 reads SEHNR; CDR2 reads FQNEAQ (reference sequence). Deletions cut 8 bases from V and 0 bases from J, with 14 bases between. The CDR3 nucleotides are TGTGCCAGCGGGGCGGGGTCCTACTCTGGGGCCAACGTCCTGACTTTC. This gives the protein CASGAGSYSGANVLTF.

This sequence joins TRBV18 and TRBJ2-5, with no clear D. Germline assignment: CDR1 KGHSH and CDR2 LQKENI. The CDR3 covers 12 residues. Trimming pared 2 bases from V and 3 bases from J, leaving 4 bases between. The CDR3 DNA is TGTGCCAGCTCACCATTGGAAGAGACCCAGTACTTC. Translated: CASSPLEETQYF.

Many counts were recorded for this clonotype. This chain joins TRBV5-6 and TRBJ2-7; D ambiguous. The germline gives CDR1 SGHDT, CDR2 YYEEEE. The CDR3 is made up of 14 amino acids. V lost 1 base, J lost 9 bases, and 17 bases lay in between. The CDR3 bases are TGTGCCAGCAGCTTGAGGGCAGCGACGTCAGGGCAGTACTTC. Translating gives CASSLRAATSGQYF.

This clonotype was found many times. CDR3 region: CSALDRAPLGGNEQFF. DNA for the CDR3: TGCAGCGCCTTAGACAGGGCCCCCCTGGGTGGCAATGAGCAGTTCTTC. This rearrangement joins TRBV29-1 to TRBJ2-1, with 7 bases identical to TRBD1. CDR1 and CDR2 from the germline V gene are SQVTM and ANQGSEA. The J segment lost 6 bases and the V segment lost 7 bases, leaving 18 bases of the junction unmatched. This CDR3 has 16 residues.

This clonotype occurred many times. The CDR3 loop reads CSARDERYGYTF. CDR3 nucleotide sequence: TGCAGTGCTAGAGATGAACGCTATGGCTACACCTTC. The chain employs TRBV20-1 and TRBJ1-2; D is ambiguous. The CDR3 spans 12 residues. Trimming cost V 0 bases and J 4 bases, with 6 bases left between them. In germline, CDR1 is DFQATT, CDR2 SNEGSKA (reference sequence).

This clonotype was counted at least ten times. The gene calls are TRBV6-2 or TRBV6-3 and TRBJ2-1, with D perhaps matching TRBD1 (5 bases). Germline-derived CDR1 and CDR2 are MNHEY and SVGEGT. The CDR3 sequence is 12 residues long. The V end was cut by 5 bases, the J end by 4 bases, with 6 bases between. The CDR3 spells CASSDRYNEQFF. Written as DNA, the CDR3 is TGTGCCAGCAGTGACAGATACAATGAGCAGTTCTTC.

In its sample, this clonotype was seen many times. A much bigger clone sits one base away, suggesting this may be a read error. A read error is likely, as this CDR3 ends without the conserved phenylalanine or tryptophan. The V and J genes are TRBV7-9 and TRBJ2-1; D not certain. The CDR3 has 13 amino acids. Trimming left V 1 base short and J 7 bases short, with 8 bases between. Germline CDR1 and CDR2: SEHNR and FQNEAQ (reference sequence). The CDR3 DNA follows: TGTGCCAGCAGCTTAGGGCTACCAAATGAGCAGTTCCTC. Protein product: CASSLGLPNEQFL.

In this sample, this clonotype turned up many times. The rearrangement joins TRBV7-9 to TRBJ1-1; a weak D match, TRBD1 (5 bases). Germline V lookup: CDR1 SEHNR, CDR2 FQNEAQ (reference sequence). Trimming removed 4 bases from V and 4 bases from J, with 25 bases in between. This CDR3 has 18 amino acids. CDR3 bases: TGTGCCAGCAGCTCCCCCCGGTCAGGGCGGACCCGGGGCACTGAAGCTTTCTTT. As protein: CASSSPRSGRTRGTEAFF.

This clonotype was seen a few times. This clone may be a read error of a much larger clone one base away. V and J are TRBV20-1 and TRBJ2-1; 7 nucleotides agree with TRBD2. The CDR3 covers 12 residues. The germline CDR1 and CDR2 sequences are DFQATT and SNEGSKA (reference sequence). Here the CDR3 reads CSATGRGNGQFF. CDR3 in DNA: TGCAGTGCGACGGGGAGGGGCAATGGGCAGTTCTTC.

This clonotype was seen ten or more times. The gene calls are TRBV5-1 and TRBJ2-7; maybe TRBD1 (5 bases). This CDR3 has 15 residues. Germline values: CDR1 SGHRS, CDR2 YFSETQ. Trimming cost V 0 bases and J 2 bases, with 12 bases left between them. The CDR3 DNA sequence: TGCGCCAGCAGCTTGGCTGCAGGGATTGCCTACGAGCAGTACTTC. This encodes CASSLAAGIAYEQYF.

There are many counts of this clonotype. In DNA, the CDR3 is TGTGCCAGCAGCAGGAGCGGGGCTCGCTCGGGTGAGCAGTTCTTC. Its translation is CASSRSGARSGEQFF. The J gene is TRBJ2-1, the V gene TRBV6-5, with 7 bases matching TRBD2. The CDR3 consists of 15 residues. V was clipped by 6 bases and J by 9 bases; unmatched bases: 14. Looked up from germline, CDR1 is MNHEY and CDR2 is SVGAGI.

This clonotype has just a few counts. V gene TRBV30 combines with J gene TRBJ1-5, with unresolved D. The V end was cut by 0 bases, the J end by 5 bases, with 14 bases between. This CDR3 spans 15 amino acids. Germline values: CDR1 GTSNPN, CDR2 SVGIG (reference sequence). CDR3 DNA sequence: TGTGCCTGGAGTGTAGGCGCTACATGCGATCAGCCCCAGCATTTT. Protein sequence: CAWSVGATCDQPQHF.

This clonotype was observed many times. The CDR3 bases are TGTGCCAGCACCTTAGGGGTGTACAATGAGCAGTTCTTC. Translation gives CASTLGVYNEQFF. The V gene is TRBV2, the J gene TRBJ2-1; tentatively, D is TRBD1 (5 bases). The V and J ends lost 7 bases and 4 bases respectively, with 11 bases between them. CDR1 is SNHLY and CDR2 is FYNNEI in the germline V gene. This CDR3 spans 13 amino acids.

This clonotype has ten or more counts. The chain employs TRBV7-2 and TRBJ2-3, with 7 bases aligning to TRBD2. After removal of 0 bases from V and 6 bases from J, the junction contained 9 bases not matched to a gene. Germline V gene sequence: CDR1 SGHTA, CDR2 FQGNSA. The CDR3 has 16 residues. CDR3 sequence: CASSLAWGEGWDTQYF. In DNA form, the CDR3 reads TGTGCCAGCAGCTTAGCGTGGGGGGAGGGATGGGATACGCAGTATTTT.

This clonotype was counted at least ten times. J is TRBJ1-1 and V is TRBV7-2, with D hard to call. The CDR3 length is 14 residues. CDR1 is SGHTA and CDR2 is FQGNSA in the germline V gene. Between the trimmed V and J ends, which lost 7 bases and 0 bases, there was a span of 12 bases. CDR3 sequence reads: CASKVGGMNTEAFF. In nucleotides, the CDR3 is TGTGCCAGCAAGGTCGGAGGGATGAACACTGAAGCTTTCTTT.

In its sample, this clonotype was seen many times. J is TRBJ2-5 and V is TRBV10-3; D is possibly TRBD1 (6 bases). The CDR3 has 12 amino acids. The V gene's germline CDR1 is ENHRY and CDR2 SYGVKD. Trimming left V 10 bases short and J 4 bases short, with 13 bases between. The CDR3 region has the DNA TGTGCCACCCGACAGGATATAGAGACCCAGTACTTC. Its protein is CATRQDIETQYF.

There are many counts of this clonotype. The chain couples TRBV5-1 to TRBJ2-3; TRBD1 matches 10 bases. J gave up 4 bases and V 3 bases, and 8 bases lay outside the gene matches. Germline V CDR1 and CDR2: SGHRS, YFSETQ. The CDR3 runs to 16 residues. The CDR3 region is CASSSRTGGKADTQYF. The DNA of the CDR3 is TGCGCCAGCAGCTCCAGGACAGGGGGAAAAGCAGATACGCAGTATTTT.

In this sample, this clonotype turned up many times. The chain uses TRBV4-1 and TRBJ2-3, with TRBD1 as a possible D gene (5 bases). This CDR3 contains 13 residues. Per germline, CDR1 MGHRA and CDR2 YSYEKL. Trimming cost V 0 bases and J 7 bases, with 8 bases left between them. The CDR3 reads CASSQEPGNTQYF. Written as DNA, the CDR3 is TGCGCCAGCAGCCAAGAGCCAGGGAATACGCAGTATTTT.

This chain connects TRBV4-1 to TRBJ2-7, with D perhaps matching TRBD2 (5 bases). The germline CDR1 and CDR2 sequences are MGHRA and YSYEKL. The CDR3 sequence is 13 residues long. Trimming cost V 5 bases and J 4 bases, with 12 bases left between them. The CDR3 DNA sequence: TGCGCCAGCAGCGCAGCCTCGGGGTACGAGCAGTACTTC. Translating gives CASSAASGYEQYF.

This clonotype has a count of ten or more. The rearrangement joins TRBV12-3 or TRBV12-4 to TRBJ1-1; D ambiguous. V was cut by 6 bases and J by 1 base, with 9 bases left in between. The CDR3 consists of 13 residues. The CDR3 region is CASSRETNTEAFF. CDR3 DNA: TGTGCCAGCAGCCGCGAGACGAACACTGAAGCTTTCTTT.

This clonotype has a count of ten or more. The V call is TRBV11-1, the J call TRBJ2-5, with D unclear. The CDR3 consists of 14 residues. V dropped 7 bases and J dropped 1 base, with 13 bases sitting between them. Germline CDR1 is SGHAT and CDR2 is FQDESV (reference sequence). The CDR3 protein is CASTPELGQETQYF. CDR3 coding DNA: TGTGCCAGCACTCCGGAGTTGGGCCAAGAGACCCAGTACTTC.

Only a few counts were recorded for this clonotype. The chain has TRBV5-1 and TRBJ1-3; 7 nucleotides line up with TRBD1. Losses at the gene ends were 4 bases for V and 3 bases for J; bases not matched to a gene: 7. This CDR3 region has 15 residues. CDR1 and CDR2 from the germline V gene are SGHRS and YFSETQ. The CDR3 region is CASSRRTGDGNTIYF. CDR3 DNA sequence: TGCGCCAGCAGCCGGCGCACAGGGGATGGAAACACCATATATTTT.

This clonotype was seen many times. The CDR3 loop reads CASTRGGLAGAFSGELFF. The CDR3 DNA reads TGTGCCAGCACCCGAGGGGGATTAGCGGGGGCCTTCTCCGGGGAGCTGTTTTTT. This chain connects TRBV6-2 or TRBV6-3 to TRBJ2-2; TRBD2 aligns across 9 bases. The germline gives CDR1 MNHEY, CDR2 SVGEGT. With 7 bases clipped from V and 6 bases from J, the junction kept 18 bases outside the gene matches. The CDR3 has 18 amino acids.

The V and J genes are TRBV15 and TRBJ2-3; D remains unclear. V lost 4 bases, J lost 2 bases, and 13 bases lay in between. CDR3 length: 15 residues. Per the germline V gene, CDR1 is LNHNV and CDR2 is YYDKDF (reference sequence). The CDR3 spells CATSIDKGITDTQYF. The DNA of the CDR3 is TGTGCCACCAGCATAGATAAGGGTATCACAGATACGCAGTATTTT.

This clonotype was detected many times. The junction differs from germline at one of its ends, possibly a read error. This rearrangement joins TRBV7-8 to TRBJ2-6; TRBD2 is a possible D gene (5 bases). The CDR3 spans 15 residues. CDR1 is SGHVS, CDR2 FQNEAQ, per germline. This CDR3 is CASSLGSSWANVLAF. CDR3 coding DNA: TGTGCCAGCAGCTTGGGGAGTTCCTGGGCCAACGTCCTGGCTTTC.

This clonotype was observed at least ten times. CDR3 in DNA: TGTGCCACCAGTGAACCCGGGACAGGGGGCGCCGAGTTCTTC. Translation gives CATSEPGTGGAEFF. The chain carries TRBV24-1 and TRBJ2-1; 12 bases are shared with TRBD1. V trimming: 4 bases; J trimming: 14 bases; junction bases outside the gene matches: 8. CDR1 is KGHDR, CDR2 SFDVKD, per germline. This CDR3 region has 14 residues.